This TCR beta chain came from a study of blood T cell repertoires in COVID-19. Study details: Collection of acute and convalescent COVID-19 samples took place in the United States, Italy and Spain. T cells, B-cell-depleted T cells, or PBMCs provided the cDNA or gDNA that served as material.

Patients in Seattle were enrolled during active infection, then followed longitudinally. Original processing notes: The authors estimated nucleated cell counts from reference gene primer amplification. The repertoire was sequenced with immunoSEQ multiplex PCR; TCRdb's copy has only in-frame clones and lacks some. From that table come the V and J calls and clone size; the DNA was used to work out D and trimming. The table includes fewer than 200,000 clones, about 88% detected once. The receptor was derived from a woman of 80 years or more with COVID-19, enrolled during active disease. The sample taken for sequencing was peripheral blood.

CDR3 nucleotides: TGTGCCACCAGCGAGGGGCGGCATAGCGGGAGTCCCCCAGATACGCAGTATTTT. This sequence encodes CATSEGRHSGSPPDTQYF. V and J are TRBV15 and TRBJ2-3, with 9 bases identical to TRBD2. CDR3 length equals 18 residues. Germline lookup yields CDR1 LNHNV and CDR2 YYDKDF (reference sequence). After removal of 5 bases from V and 4 bases from J, the junction contained 16 bases not matched to a gene.